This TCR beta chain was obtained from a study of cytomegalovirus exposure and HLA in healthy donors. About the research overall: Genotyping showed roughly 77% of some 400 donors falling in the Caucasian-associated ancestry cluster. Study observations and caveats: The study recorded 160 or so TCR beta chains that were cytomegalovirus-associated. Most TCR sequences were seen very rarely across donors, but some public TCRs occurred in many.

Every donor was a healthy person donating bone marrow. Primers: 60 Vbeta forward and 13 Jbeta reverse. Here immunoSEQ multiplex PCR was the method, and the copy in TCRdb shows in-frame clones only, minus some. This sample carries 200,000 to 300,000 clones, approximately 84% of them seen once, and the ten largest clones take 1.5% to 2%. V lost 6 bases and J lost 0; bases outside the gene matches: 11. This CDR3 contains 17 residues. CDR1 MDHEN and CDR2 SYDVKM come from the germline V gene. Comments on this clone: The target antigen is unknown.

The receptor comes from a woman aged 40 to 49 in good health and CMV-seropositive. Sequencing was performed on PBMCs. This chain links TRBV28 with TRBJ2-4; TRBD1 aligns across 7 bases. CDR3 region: CASSQSTGTGAKNIQYF. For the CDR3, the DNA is TGTGCCAGCAGCCAGTCGACAGGGACGGGAGCCAAAAACATTCAGTACTTC.